Sequencing of this T cell receptor (beta chain) was carried out in a study of T-cell reconstitution after alpha-beta-depleted transplantation in children. For TCRbeta, the library was prepared with unique molecular identifiers. TCRdb redid the calling of the PCR reads with MiXCR, one entry per CDR3 protein. The repertoire holds about 500,000 distinct CDR3 sequences, with around a third as singletons. This clonotype was seen a handful of times. V gave up 6 bases and J gave up 2 bases, with 10 bases separating them. The CDR3 runs 13 residues. The germline V gene encodes CDR1 MNHNY and CDR2 SVGAGI (reference sequence).

V usage is TRBV6-6 and J usage is TRBJ1-1; no definite D call. Here the sequenced sample was PBMCs from the stem cell graft donor, taken from the stem cell graft. The source of this sequence is a human donor who donated a stem cell graft to a child with aplastic anemia. In DNA, the CDR3 is TGTGCCAGCAGAGCCGGGTCTAACACTGAAGCTTTCTTT. Protein product: CASRAGSNTEAFF.